The entry below describes one TCR beta chain. This clone showed up just a few times. Its specific antigen is unknown. Per-nucleotide qualities are absent, and no much larger clonotype sits a single base away. The immunoSEQ Assay, a bias-controlled multiplex PCR, was used to amplify TCRbeta CDR3 regions from genomic DNA. Turning to the authors' computational methods: The number of nucleated cells in each sample was estimated by amplification of reference gene primers within the assay. To quantify the absolute abundance of each unique TCRbeta CDR3 rearrangement, sequence reads were collapsed and filtered. For each sample, productive Simpson clonality was calculated by taking the square root of Simpson's diversity index across productive rearrangements. TCRdb took this table from immuneACCESS and kept in-frame rearrangements with V and J called. Such tables lack part of the clones; where checked against another copy, unresolved V genes explain under half of the gap, and the rest is unexplained. D and trimming were read from the DNA, whereas the V and J calls and clone size are those reported in that table. For this sample the table gives 90,000 to 120,000 clones, of which more than 70% were detected only once. The ten largest clones represent about 4.3% of the sample.

The data belong to a study of blood T cell repertoires in COVID-19 (dated by TCRdb to the early 2020s). Regarding the research as a whole: Collaborator samples came from the United States, Italy and Spain and covered acute and convalescent phases of COVID-19. Where HLA class I and class II types were available, the types were taken from metadata supplied by the sample provider, not from assay-based typing. A freely available public database, intended as a resource for researchers studying the immune response to SARS-CoV-2, is where the repertoires were released. Deeply sampled blood TCRbeta repertoires from subjects exposed to, actively infected with, or recovered from COVID-19 were included in the dataset. A de-identified subject ID, COVID-19 status, age in years and sex were almost always included in the sample metadata. The material from the prospective study consisted of cDNA or gDNA derived from T cells, B-cell-depleted T cells, or PBMCs. The samples were drawn from the first 160 participants of the ongoing ImmuneRACE study and from some 1,300 subjects provided by 6 global collaborators.

Trimming takes 1 base off V and 6 bases off J; junction bases not matched to a gene: 8. CDR1 and CDR2 were assigned from the germline V gene as SGHRS and YFSETQ. Taken from cysteine to phenylalanine, the CDR3 has 16 residues. The kept DNA is CDR3 alone, 48 bases in frame from the first base. Points the paper makes about the study in general: How much clinical and demographic metadata was included differed by source and by participant, and the metadata was provided uncurated.

The collaborating institutions used their own protocols to collect whole blood in K2EDTA tubes. For TCRbeta analysis, collaborators shipped samples in one of three forms: frozen whole blood, isolated PBMCs, or DNA extracted from either of those sample types. The chain was built from TRBV5-1 and TRBJ2-3, with TRBD2 matching 10 junction bases. Sequenced: peripheral blood. This receptor was obtained from a man between 65 and 80 years old with acute or convalescent COVID-19. The DNA reads TGCGCCAGCAGCTTGAAAGCTAGCGGGGGTGGGGATACGCAGTATTTT. Its translation is CASSLKASGGGDTQYF. The variable domain in full, with residues beyond the CDR3 obtained from the reference TRBV5-1 and TRBJ2-3 genes, is KAGVTQTPRYLIKTRGQQVTLSCSPISGHRSVSWYQQTPGQGLQFLFEYFSETQRNKGNFPGRFSGRQFSNSRSEMNVSTLELGDSALYLCASSLKASGGGDTQYFGPGTRLTVL.